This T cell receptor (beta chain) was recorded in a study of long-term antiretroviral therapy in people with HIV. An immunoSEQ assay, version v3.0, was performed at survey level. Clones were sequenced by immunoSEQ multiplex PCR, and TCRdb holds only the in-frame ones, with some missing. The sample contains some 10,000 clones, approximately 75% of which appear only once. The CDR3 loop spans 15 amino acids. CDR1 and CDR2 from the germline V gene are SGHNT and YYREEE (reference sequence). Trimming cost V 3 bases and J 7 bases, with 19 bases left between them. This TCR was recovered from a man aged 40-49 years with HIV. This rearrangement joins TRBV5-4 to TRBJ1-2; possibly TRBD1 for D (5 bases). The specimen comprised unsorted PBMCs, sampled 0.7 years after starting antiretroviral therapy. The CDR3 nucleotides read TGTGCCAGCAGCTACGGGGTGACAGCGGGGAGTGGCTACACCTTC. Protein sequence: CASSYGVTAGSGYTF.